What follows are 19 T cell receptor beta chains derived from one specimen sequenced in a study of T cells in Graves' hyperthyroidism and ophthalmopathy. The TCR beta CDR3 regions underwent amplification using RNA transcripts as the source. When the TCR CDR3 underwent first-round RT-PCR, the HTBI primer set was used. TCRdb analysed the multiplex PCR reads with MiXCR anew, one entry per CDR3 protein. The sample carries about 300,000 distinct CDR3 sequences, approximately 18% recorded once. Sequenced material: blood. The source of these receptors is a man in his fifties with Graves' ophthalmopathy.

This clonotype has ten or more counts. This chain uses TRBV11-2 with TRBJ2-3, with no clear D. This CDR3 is built from 14 residues. Trimming took off 3 bases at V and 2 bases at J, with 9 bases between the two ends. In germline, CDR1 is SGHAT, CDR2 FQNNGV. The CDR3: CASSFNLITDTQYF. The CDR3 coding sequence is TGTGCCAGCAGCTTCAACCTGATCACAGATACGCAGTATTTT.

This clonotype came up many times. V is TRBV3-1 and J is TRBJ2-4; no firm D call. This CDR3 is 15 amino acids long. CDR1 is LGHDT, CDR2 YNNKEL, per germline (reference sequence). V lost 1 base and J 4 bases, leaving 11 bases between the germline ends. Here the CDR3 DNA reads TGTGCCAGCAGCCAAGGCTACGGAGAGAAAAACATTCAGTACTTC. Amino acid sequence: CASSQGYGEKNIQYF.

This clonotype was counted between two and nine times. The chain employs TRBV6-1 and TRBJ1-1; possibly TRBD1 for D (5 bases). Germline loops: CDR1 MNHNS, CDR2 SASEGT. V dropped 2 bases and J dropped 4 bases, with 8 bases sitting between them. The CDR3 length is 13 residues. CDR3 coding DNA: TGTGCCAGCAGTGAATTTCAGGGCACTGAAGCTTTCTTT. It is translated as CASSEFQGTEAFF.

This clonotype was counted many times. The V and J genes are TRBV12-3 or TRBV12-4 and TRBJ2-2; D call uncertain. The CDR3 has 12 amino acids. Between the trimmed V and J ends, which lost 3 bases and 5 bases, there was a span of 4 bases. The CDR3 region is CASSFRTGELFF. The CDR3, as DNA: TGTGCCAGCAGTTTCAGAACCGGGGAGCTGTTTTTT.

This clonotype occurred a few times. The chain couples TRBV13 to TRBJ1-3; 8 bases agree with TRBD1. The trim removed 5 bases at V and 2 bases at J, leaving 8 bases unmatched. CDR3 length: 16 residues. The germline CDR1 and CDR2 sequences are PRHDT and FYEKMQ (reference sequence). For the CDR3, the DNA is TGTGCCAGCAGCCGAACGAGGACAGGGACTGGAAACACCATATATTTT. Protein: CASSRTRTGTGNTIYF.

This clonotype has at least ten counts. The CDR3 nucleotides are TGTGCCAGCAGCGTCTTGCAGGGTTCTGGCGAGCAGTACTTC. This sequence encodes CASSVLQGSGEQYF. V and J are TRBV7-8 and TRBJ2-7; D perhaps matches TRBD1 (5 bases). Germline V gives CDR1 SGHVS, CDR2 FQNEAQ. With 5 bases removed from V and 6 bases from J, the gap between germline ends came to 17 bases. The CDR3 spans 14 residues. The variable domain in full, with the rest retrieved from reference TRBV7-8 and TRBJ2-7, is GAGVSQSPRYKVAKRGQDVALRCDPISGHVSLFWYQQALGQGPEFLTYFQNEAQLDKSGLPSDRFFAERPEGSVSTLKIQRTQQEDSAVYLCASSVLQGSGEQYFGPGTRLTVT.

Only a few counts were recorded for this clonotype. The chain links TRBV12-3 or TRBV12-4 to TRBJ1-4, with D unclear. This CDR3 is built from 15 residues. Deletions cut 6 bases from V and 3 bases from J, with 14 bases between. The CDR3 nucleotides are TGTGCCAGCAGCCCTCGAGGTCGGGCTAATGAAAAACTGTTTTTT. This encodes CASSPRGRANEKLFF.

The chain uses TRBV6-1 and TRBJ1-2; no definite D call. The CDR3 spans 13 residues. V was shortened by 1 base and J by 2 bases, with 5 bases between the two germline ends. Germline CDR1 reads MNHNS; CDR2 reads SASEGT. CDR3 sequence: CASSEGVNYGYTF. CDR3 sequence (DNA): TGTGCCAGCAGTGAAGGGGTAAACTATGGCTACACCTTC.

This clonotype was recorded a few times. The DNA of the CDR3 is TGCGCCAGCAGGGAAGAGGGAAACTATGGCTACACCTTC. It specifies CASREEGNYGYTF. V usage is TRBV5-1 and J usage is TRBJ1-2, with D hard to call. This CDR3 is 13 amino acids long. Germline CDR1 reads SGHRS; CDR2 reads YFSETQ. Trimming took off 5 bases at V and 2 bases at J, with 10 bases between the two ends. Full variable domain (rest looked up from reference TRBV5-1 and TRBJ1-2): KAGVTQTPRYLIKTRGQQVTLSCSPISGHRSVSWYQQTPGQGLQFLFEYFSETQRNKGNFPGRFSGRQFSNSRSEMNVSTLELGDSALYLCASREEGNYGYTFGSGTRLTVV.

This clonotype was seen many times. The chain joins TRBV3-1 to TRBJ2-7, with D possibly TRBD1 on 6 matching bases. The germline V gene encodes CDR1 LGHDT and CDR2 YNNKEL (reference sequence). The V end was cut by 5 bases, the J end by 1 base, with 12 bases between. The CDR3 runs 14 residues. The CDR3 bases are TGTGCCAGCAGCATAATGACAGGTTCCTACGAGCAGTACTTC. Its translation: CASSIMTGSYEQYF.

In its sample, this clonotype was seen a few times. J is TRBJ2-3 and V is TRBV27; 8 bases agree with TRBD1. The CDR3 is made up of 13 amino acids. Trimming took 9 bases from V and 7 from J; bases not matched to a gene: 9. Looked up from germline, CDR1 is MNHEY and CDR2 is SMNVEV (reference sequence). CDR3 DNA: TGTGCCAGTGCCCCGGACAGGGCGAATACGCAGTATTTT. Protein sequence: CASAPDRANTQYF.

The sample holds a few counts of this clonotype. The CDR3 coding sequence is TGCGCCAGCAGCCGAGAGGACCCCCGGGGCTCCGGGGAGCTGTTTTTT. Translated: CASSREDPRGSGELFF. The gene calls are TRBV5-1 and TRBJ2-2; D may correspond to TRBD1 or TRBD2 (5 bases each). CDR1 and CDR2 from the germline V gene are SGHRS and YFSETQ. This CDR3 is built from 16 residues. V gave up 4 bases and J gave up 6 bases, with 19 bases separating them.

In this sample, this clonotype turned up many times. The V call is TRBV27, the J call TRBJ2-7; TRBD1 might be the D (5 bases). The ends were cut back, 3 bases at V and 1 base at J, with 7 bases in the middle. This CDR3 region has 13 residues. Germline-derived CDR1 and CDR2 are MNHEY and SMNVEV (reference sequence). The CDR3 DNA sequence: TGTGCCAGCAGTTTCAGGGCGTCCTACGAGCAGTACTTC. Translating gives CASSFRASYEQYF.

The chain is built from TRBV6-1 and TRBJ2-7; TRBD1 agrees at 9 bases. CDR3 length: 14 residues. In germline, CDR1 is MNHNS, CDR2 SASEGT. V dropped 3 bases and J dropped 7; count of bases not matched to a gene: 7. CDR3 loop: CASSERTGEEEQYF. The DNA of the CDR3 is TGTGCCAGCAGTGAGCGGACAGGGGAGGAAGAGCAGTACTTC.

This clonotype was seen many times. This chain connects TRBV7-9 to TRBJ1-4; D is perhaps TRBD1 (5 bases). This CDR3 region has 15 residues. Germline loops: CDR1 SEHNR, CDR2 FQNEAQ (reference sequence). Trimming removed 5 bases at V and 5 bases at J, with 15 bases between. The CDR3 loop is CASSPGRAGNEKLFF. The CDR3 DNA sequence: TGTGCCAGCAGCCCAGGCCGGGCAGGGAATGAAAAACTGTTTTTT.

This sequence joins TRBV29-1 and TRBJ2-3; 9 nucleotides agree with TRBD1. V shed 1 base and J 7 bases; nucleotides not matched to a gene: 9. Germline values: CDR1 SQVTM, CDR2 ANQGSEA. CDR3 length equals 15 residues. The CDR3 is CSVEVTGTGKHTQYF. In DNA, the CDR3 is TGCAGCGTTGAAGTTACCGGGACAGGGAAGCATACGCAGTATTTT.

The chain recombines TRBV20-1 with TRBJ1-3, with D tentatively TRBD1 (6 bases). Looked up from germline, CDR1 is DFQATT and CDR2 is SNEGSKA (reference sequence). The CDR3 covers 15 residues. V shed 0 bases and J shed 4 bases, with 13 bases lying between them. Here the CDR3 reads CSARDRYRAGNTIYF. CDR3 nucleotides: TGCAGTGCTAGAGATCGGTACAGGGCGGGAAACACCATATATTTT.

This clonotype was observed many times. V gene TRBV7-8 combines with J gene TRBJ1-4; the D is unclear. This CDR3 is built from 16 residues. Trimming stripped 1 base from V and 5 bases from J, with 14 bases between. CDR1 and CDR2 (germline): SGHVS, FQNEAQ. Here the CDR3 reads CASSLGNSGRNEKLFF. Here the CDR3 DNA reads TGTGCCAGCAGCTTAGGGAACAGCGGTAGAAATGAAAAACTGTTTTTT.

This clonotype occurred many times. V and J are TRBV28 and TRBJ2-1; 9 nucleotides align to TRBD2. V shed 2 bases, J shed 7 bases, and the junction held 6 bases outside the gene matches. This CDR3 region has 15 residues. Germline V lookup: CDR1 MDHEN, CDR2 SYDVKM. This CDR3 reads CASSLISGRRNEQFF. CDR3 in DNA: TGTGCCAGCAGTTTAATTAGCGGGAGAAGGAATGAGCAGTTCTTC. Using reference TRBV28 and TRBJ2-1 for the parts outside the CDR3, the full variable domain is DVKVTQSSRYLVKRTGEKVFLECVQDMDHENMFWYRQDPGLGLRLIYFSYDVKMKEKGDIPEGYSVSREKKERFSLILESASTNQTSMYLCASSLISGRRNEQFFGPGTRLTVL.